A single sample is the source of the 10 T cell receptor beta chains below, sequenced in a study of CD8 T cells in Susac syndrome. An amount of RNA that ranged from roughly 0.5 to 1 ug was reverse transcribed with random hexamers. MiXCR was run by TCRdb on the immunoSEQ multiplex PCR reads, yielding one entry per CDR3 protein. The repertoire includes about 300,000 distinct CDR3 sequences, about 91% of them detected once, and about 0.17% sits in the top ten. Input material: CD8+ T cells from PBMCs. Every receptor here comes from a human donor with multiple sclerosis.

This rearrangement joins TRBV7-2 to TRBJ2-6; 13 bases are shared with TRBD2. The CDR3 length is 17 residues. The V gene end was trimmed by 11 bases and the J gene end by 1 base; junction bases not matched to a gene: 8. The germline CDR1 and CDR2 sequences are SGHTA and FQGNSA. As DNA, the CDR3 is TGTGCCGTCGGGCGACTAGCGGGGGGTTCTGGGGCCAACGTCCTGACTTTC. Translated, it gives CAVGRLAGGSGANVLTF. The full variable domain, rest sourced from reference TRBV7-2 and TRBJ2-6, is GAGVSQSPSNKVTEKGKDVELRCDPISGHTALYWYRQSLGQGLEFLIYFQGNSAPDKSGLPSDRFSAERTGGSVSTLTIQRTQQEDSAVYLCAVGRLAGGSGANVLTFGAGSRLTVL.

The rearrangement joins TRBV27 to TRBJ2-1; D gene unclear. The V gene's germline CDR1 is MNHEY and CDR2 SMNVEV (reference sequence). The CDR3 has 13 amino acids. The V gene lost 2 bases and the J gene lost 7 bases, with 9 bases spanning the gap. The CDR3: CASSLNSINEQFF. The CDR3, as DNA: TGTGCCAGCAGTTTAAATAGTATAAATGAGCAGTTCTTC.

The V and J genes are TRBV29-1 and TRBJ2-7; the D gene is possibly TRBD2 (6 bases). CDR3 length: 15 amino acids. The germline V gene encodes CDR1 SQVTM and CDR2 ANQGSEA. Deletions cut 3 bases from V and 3 bases from J, with 18 bases between. CDR3 protein: CSVDSPEGTLYEQYF. The CDR3 DNA follows: TGCAGCGTTGACAGTCCGGAGGGGACCCTCTACGAGCAGTACTTC.

V and J are TRBV6-4 and TRBJ2-1; perhaps TRBD2 as D (6 bases). The V end lost 5 bases, the J end lost 6 bases, and 14 bases lay between the germline ends. The CDR3 runs 14 residues. The germline V gene encodes CDR1 MRHNA and CDR2 SNTAGT. The CDR3 reads CASSMSGSSNEQFF. In DNA form, the CDR3 reads TGTGCCAGCAGTATGAGCGGGTCTAGCAATGAGCAGTTCTTC.

The chain carries TRBV7-9 and TRBJ1-2; TRBD1 aligns across 8 bases. This CDR3 contains 19 residues. Germline V lookup: CDR1 SEHNR, CDR2 FQNEAQ (reference sequence). Trimming at V came to 5 bases and at J to 5 bases, leaving 22 bases not matched to a gene. In nucleotides, the CDR3 is TGTGCCAGCAGCCCCCCAACGGTTGCGGACAGGGCCCTTGAATATGGCTACACCTTC. It is translated as CASSPPTVADRALEYGYTF.

This clonotype was recorded once. The chain is built from TRBV7-2 and TRBJ2-7, with 8 nucleotides matching TRBD1. CDR3 length: 16 amino acids. V trimming: 3 bases; J trimming: 2 bases; junction bases outside the gene matches: 9. Per germline, CDR1 SGHTA and CDR2 FQGNSA. The CDR3: CASSFAGQGFPYEQYF. The CDR3 bases are TGTGCCAGCAGCTTCGCCGGACAGGGATTCCCCTACGAGCAGTACTTC.

The V and J genes are TRBV7-9 and TRBJ1-1, with D perhaps matching TRBD1 (5 bases). Germline CDR1 SEHNR, CDR2 FQNEAQ (reference sequence). With 2 bases removed from V and 8 bases from J, the gap between germline ends came to 15 bases. This CDR3 has 14 amino acids. CDR3 region: CASSLMGQGEEAFF. The CDR3 nucleotides read TGTGCCAGCAGCTTAATGGGCCAGGGCGAGGAAGCTTTCTTT.

This clonotype appeared a single time. The chain recombines TRBV20-1 with TRBJ2-7; D remains unclear. V was shortened by 0 bases and J by 0 bases, with 9 bases between the two germline ends. Germline CDR1 and CDR2: DFQATT and SNEGSKA (reference sequence). The CDR3 has 14 residues. The CDR3 sequence: CSARDQHSSYEQYF. The CDR3 coding sequence is TGCAGTGCTAGAGATCAGCACAGCTCCTACGAGCAGTACTTC.

This rearrangement joins TRBV7-2 to TRBJ2-7, with 12 bases lining up with TRBD2. In germline, CDR1 is SGHTA, CDR2 FQGNSA. There are 19 residues in the CDR3. After removal of 2 bases from V and 0 bases from J, the junction contained 11 bases not matched to a gene. CDR3 sequence (DNA): TGTGCCAGCAGCTTAATACTAGGACTAGCGGGGCAGTACTCCTACGAGCAGTACTTC. It codes for CASSLILGLAGQYSYEQYF.

The chain recombines TRBV3-1 with TRBJ2-1, with TRBD2 matching over 8 bases. Germline assignment: CDR1 LGHDT and CDR2 YNNKEL (reference sequence). The CDR3 has 15 amino acids. V lost 0 bases, J lost 8 bases, and 6 bases stayed unmatched. The CDR3 is CASSQDVGRGDEQFF. CDR3 nucleotide sequence: TGTGCCAGCAGCCAAGATGTCGGGAGGGGCGATGAGCAGTTCTTC.